This T cell receptor (beta chain) derives from a study of control samples from healthy donors and cancer patients. In germline, CDR1 is SGHTA, CDR2 FQGNSA. J lost 9 bases, V lost 2 bases, and 9 bases had no gene match. The CDR3 runs 15 residues. Assay: immunoSEQ multiplex PCR; the TCRdb copy retains only in-frame clones and omits some. The table shows 45,000 to 60,000 clones, with roughly 80% occurring only once. This clonotype originated in a man aged 70-80 years in good health. The V gene is TRBV7-2, the J gene TRBJ2-7; 11 nucleotides line up with TRBD2. The sample was blood. The CDR3 DNA reads TGTGCCAGCAGCTTATACCTAGCGGGAGGAGATATGCAGTACTTC. It codes for CASSLYLAGGDMQYF.